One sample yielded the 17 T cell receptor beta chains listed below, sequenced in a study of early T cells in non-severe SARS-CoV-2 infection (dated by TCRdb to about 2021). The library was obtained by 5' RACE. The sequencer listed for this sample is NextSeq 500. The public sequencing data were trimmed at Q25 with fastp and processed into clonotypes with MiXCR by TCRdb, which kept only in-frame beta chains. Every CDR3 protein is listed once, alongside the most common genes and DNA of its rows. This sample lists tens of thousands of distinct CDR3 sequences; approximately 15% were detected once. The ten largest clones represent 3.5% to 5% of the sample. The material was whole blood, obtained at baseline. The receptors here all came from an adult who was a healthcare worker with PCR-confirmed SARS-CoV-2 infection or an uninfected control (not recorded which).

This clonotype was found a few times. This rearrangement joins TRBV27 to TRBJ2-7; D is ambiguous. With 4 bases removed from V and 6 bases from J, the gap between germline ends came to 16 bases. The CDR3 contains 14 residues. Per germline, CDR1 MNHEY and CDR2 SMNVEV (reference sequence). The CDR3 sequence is CASSSPGGPGEQYF. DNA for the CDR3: TGTGCCAGCAGTTCCCCCGGCGGACCCGGCGAGCAGTACTTC.

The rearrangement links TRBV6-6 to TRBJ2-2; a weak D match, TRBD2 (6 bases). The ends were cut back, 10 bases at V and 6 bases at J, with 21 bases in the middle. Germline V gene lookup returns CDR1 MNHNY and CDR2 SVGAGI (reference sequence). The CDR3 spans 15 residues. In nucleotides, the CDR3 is TGTGCCACTTGCCCCGTCGGGGGAAACCCCGGGGAGCTGTTTTTT. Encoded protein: CATCPVGGNPGELFF.

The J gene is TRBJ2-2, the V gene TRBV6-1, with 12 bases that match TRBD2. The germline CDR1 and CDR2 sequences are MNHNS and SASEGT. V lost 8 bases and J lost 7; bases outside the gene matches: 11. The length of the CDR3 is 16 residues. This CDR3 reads CASDNWGLAGFGELFF. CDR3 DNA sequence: TGTGCCAGCGACAACTGGGGACTAGCGGGCTTCGGGGAGCTGTTTTTT.

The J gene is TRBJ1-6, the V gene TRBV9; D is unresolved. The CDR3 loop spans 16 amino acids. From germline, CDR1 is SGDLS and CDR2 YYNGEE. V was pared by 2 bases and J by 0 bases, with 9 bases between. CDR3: CASSVQQSSYNSPLHF. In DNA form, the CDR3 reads TGTGCCAGCAGCGTCCAACAAAGCTCCTATAATTCACCCCTCCACTTT.

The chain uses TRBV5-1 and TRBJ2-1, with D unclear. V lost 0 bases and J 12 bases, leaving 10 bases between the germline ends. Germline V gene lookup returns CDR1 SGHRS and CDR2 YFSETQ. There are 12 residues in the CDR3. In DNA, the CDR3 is TGCGCCAGCAGCTTGGACCGCGTGGCGCAGTTCTTC. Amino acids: CASSLDRVAQFF.

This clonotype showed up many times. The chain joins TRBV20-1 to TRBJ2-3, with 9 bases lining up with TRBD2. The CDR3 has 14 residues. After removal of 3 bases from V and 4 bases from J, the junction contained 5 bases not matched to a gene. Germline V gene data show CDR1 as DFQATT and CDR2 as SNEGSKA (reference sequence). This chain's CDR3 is CSAREREASDTQYF. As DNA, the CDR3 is TGCAGTGCTAGGGAGCGGGAGGCCTCAGATACGCAGTATTTT.

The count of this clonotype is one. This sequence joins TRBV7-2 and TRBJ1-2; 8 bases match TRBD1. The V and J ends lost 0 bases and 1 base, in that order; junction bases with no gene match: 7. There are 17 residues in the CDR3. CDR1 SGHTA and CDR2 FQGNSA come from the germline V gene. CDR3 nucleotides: TGTGCCAGCAGCTTAGCGGCAGGGGGCGCAAATAACTATGGCTACACCTTC. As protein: CASSLAAGGANNYGYTF.

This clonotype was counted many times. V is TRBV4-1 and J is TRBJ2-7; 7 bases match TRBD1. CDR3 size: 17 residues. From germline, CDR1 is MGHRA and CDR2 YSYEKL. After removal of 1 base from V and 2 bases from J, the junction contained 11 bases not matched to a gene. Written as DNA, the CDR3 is TGCGCCAGCAGCCAAGGGACGCCCGACAGGGCCCCCTACGAGCAGTACTTC. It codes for CASSQGTPDRAPYEQYF.

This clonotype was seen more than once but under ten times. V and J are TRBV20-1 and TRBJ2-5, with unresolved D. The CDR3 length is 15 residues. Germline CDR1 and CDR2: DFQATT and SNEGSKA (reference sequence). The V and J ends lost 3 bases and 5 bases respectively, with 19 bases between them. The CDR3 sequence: CSARAHLLTSETQYF. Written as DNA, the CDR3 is TGCAGTGCTAGGGCCCACCTACTGACGTCGGAGACCCAGTACTTC.

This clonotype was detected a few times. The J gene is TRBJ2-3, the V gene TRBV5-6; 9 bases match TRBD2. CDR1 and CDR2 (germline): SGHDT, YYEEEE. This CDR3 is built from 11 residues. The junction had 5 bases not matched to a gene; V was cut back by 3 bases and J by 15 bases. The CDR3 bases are TGTGCCAGCAGCTCTGGGACTAGCAAATATTTT. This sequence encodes CASSSGTSKYF. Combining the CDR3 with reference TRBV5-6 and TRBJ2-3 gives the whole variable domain DAGVTQSPTHLIKTRGQQVTLRCSPKSGHDTVSWYQQALGQGPQFIFQYYEEEERQRGNFPDRFSGHQFPNYSSELNVNALLLGDSALYLCASSSGTSKYFGPGTRLTVL.

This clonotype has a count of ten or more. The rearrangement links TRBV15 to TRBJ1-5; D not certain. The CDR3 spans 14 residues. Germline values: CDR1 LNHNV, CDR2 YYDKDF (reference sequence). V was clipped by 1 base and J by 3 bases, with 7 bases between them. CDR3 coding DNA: TGTGCCACCAGCAGAGGCAGTTCCAATCAGCCCCAGCATTTT. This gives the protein CATSRGSSNQPQHF.

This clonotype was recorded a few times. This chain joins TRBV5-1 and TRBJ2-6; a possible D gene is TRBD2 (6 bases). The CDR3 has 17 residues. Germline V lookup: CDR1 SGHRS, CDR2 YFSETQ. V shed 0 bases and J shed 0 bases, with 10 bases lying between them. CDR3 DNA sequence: TGCGCCAGCAGCTTGGGGAGGCGGGACTCTGGGGCCAACGTCCTGACTTTC. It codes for CASSLGRRDSGANVLTF.

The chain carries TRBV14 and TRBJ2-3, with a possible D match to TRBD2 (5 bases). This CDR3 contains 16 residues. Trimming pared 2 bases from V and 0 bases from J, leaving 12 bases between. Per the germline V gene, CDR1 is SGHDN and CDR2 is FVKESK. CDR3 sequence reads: CASSQLGRGSTDTQYF. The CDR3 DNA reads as TGTGCCAGCAGCCAATTAGGACGAGGGAGCACAGATACGCAGTATTTT.

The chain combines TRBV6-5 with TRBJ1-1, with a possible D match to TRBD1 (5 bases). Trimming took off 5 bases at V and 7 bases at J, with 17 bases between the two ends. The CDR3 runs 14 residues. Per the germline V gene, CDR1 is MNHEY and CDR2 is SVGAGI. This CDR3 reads CASSPHGTKGEAFF. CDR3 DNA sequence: TGTGCCAGCAGTCCCCACGGGACTAAGGGTGAAGCTTTCTTT.

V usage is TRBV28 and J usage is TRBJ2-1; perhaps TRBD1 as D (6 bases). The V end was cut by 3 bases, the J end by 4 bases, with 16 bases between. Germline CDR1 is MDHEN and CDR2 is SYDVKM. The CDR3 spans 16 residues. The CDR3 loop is CASSFLFGTTYNEQFF. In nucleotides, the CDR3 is TGTGCCAGCAGTTTCCTATTCGGGACAACTTACAATGAGCAGTTCTTC. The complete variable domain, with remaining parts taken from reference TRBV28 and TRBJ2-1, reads DVKVTQSSRYLVKRTGEKVFLECVQDMDHENMFWYRQDPGLGLRLIYFSYDVKMKEKGDIPEGYSVSREKKERFSLILESASTNQTSMYLCASSFLFGTTYNEQFFGPGTRLTVL.

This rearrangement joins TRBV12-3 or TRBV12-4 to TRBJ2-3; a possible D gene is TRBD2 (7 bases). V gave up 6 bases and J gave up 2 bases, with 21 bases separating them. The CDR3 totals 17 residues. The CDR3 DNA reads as TGTGCCAGCAGGGGGGCGGCGAGCGGGGAATACACAGATACGCAGTATTTT. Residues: CASRGAASGEYTDTQYF.

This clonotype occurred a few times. The CDR3: CASRPTSGFAYNEQFF. CDR3 in DNA: TGTGCCAGCAGACCTACTAGCGGATTCGCTTACAATGAGCAGTTCTTC. The chain joins TRBV6-2 or TRBV6-3 to TRBJ2-1, with 8 bases fitting TRBD2. CDR3 length: 16 residues. CDR1 MNHEY and CDR2 SVGEGT come from the germline V gene. Trimming cost V 6 bases and J 4 bases; bases outside gene matches: 11.